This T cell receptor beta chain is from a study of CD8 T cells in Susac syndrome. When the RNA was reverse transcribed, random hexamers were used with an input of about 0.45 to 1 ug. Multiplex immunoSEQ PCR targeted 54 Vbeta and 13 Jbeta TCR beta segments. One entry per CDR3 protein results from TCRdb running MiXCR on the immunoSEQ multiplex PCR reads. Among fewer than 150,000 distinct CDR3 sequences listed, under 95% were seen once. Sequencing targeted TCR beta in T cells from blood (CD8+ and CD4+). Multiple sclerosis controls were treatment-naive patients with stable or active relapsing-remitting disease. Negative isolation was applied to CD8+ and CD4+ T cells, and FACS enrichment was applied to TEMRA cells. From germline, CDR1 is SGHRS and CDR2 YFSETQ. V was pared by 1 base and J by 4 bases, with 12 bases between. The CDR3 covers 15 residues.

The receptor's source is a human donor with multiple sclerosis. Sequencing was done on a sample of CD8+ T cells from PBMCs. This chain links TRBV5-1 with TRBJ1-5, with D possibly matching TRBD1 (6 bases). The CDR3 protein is CASSLLGGGNQPQHF. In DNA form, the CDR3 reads TGCGCCAGCAGCTTGCTTGGAGGGGGTAATCAGCCCCAGCATTTT.